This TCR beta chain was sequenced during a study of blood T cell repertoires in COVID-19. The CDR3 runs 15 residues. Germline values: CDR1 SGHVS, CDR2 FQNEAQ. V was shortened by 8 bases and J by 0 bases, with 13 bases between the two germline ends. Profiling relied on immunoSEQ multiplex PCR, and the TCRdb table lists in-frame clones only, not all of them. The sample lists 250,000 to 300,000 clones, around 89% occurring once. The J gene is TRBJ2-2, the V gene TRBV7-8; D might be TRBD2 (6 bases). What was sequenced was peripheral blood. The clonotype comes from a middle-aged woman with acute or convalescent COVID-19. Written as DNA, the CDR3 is TGTGCCAGCGACACTAGCCTCGCGAACACCGGGGAGCTGTTTTTT. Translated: CASDTSLANTGELFF.